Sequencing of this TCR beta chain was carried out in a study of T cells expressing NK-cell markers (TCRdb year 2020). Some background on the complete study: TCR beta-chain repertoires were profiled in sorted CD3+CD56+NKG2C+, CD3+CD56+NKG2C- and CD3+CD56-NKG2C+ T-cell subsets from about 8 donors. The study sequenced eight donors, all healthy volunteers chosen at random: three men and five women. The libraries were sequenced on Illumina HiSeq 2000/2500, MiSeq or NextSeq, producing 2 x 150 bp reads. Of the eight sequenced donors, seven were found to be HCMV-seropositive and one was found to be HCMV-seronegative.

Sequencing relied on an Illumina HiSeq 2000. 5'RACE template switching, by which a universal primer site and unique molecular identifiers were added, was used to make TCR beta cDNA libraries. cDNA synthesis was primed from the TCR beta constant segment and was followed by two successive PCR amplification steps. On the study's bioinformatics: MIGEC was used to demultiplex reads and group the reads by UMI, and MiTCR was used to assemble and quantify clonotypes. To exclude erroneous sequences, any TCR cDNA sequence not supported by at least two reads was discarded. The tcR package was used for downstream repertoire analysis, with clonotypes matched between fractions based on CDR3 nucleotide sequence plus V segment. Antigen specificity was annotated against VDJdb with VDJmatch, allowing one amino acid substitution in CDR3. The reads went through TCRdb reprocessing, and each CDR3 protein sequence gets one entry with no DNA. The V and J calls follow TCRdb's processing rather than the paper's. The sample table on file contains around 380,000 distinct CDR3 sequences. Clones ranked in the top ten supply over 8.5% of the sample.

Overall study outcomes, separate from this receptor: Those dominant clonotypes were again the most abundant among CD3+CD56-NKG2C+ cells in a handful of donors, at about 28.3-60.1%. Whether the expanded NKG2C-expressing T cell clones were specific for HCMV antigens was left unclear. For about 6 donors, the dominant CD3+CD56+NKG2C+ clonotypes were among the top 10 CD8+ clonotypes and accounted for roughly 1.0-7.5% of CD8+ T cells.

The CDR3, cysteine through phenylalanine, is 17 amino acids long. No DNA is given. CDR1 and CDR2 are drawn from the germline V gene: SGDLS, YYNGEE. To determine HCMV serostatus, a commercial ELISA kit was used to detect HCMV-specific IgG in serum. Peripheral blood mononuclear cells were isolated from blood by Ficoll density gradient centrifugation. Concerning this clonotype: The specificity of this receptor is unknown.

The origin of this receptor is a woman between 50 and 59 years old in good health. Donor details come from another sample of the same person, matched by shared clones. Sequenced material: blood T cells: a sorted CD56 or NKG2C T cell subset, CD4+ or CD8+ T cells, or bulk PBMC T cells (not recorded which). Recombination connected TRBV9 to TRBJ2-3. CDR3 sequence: CASSVELKPTNTDTQYF.